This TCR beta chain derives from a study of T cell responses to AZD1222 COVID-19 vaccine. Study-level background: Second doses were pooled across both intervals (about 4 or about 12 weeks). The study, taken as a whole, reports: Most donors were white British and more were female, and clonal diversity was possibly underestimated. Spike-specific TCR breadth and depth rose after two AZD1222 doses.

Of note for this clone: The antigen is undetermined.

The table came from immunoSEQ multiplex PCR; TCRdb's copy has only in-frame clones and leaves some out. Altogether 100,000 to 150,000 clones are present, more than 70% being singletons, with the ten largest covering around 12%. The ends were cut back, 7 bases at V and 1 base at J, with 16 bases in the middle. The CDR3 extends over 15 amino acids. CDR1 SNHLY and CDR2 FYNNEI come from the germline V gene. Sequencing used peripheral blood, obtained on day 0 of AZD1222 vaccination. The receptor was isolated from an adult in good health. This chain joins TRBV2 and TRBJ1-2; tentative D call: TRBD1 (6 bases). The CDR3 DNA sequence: TGTGCCAGCAAGGTTGAGGGCAGGGGTAACTATGGCTACACCTTC. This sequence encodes CASKVEGRGNYGYTF. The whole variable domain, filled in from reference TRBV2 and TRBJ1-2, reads EPEVTQTPSHQVTQMGQEVILRCVPISNHLYFYWYRQILGQKVEFLVSFYNNEISEKSEIFDDQFSVERPDGSNFTLKIRSTKLEDSAMYFCASKVEGRGNYGYTFGSGTRLTVV.